Only one count was recorded for the clone carrying this T cell receptor beta chain. Its antigen is not identified. The data were obtained in a study of cytomegalovirus exposure and HLA in healthy donors. Broader study findings: A later analysis by the authors found several of the most significant clusters apparently linked to common viral pathogens.

This CDR3 has 13 amino acids. V dropped 5 bases and J dropped 1; count of bases not matched to a gene: 2. Germline loops: CDR1 SGHDT, CDR2 YYEEEE. Researchers ran the PCR with 60 Vbeta and 13 Jbeta primers. Profiled with immunoSEQ multiplex PCR; TCRdb holds only in-frame clones, not every one. The sample has 100,000 to 120,000 clones, 13% to 15% seen once. The TCR originated in a female donor in good health and CMV-seronegative. Material for sequencing was PBMCs. The chain is built from TRBV5-6 and TRBJ2-7; 8 nucleotides agree with TRBD1. The CDR3: CASSRQGSYEQYF. The CDR3 DNA is TGTGCCAGCAGTCGACAGGGGTCCTACGAGCAGTACTTC.